A selection of T cell receptor beta chains follows, all from one sample in a study of cytomegalovirus exposure and HLA in healthy donors. Assay: immunoSEQ multiplex PCR; the TCRdb copy retains only in-frame clones and omits some. Of about 190,000 clones in the sample, roughly 80% were seen once. The specimen sequenced was PBMCs. The source is a woman in her twenties or thirties in good health and CMV-seropositive. Both conserved end residues are part of each CDR3. A D gene is named only where the DNA matches it firmly. The listing skips clone size in some rows; elsewhere it reads once, few, many or a size class.

d_call clone_size j_call v_call cdr3_aa cdr3_nt
TRBD1 NA TRBJ2-2 TRBV4-2 CASSQPGQGATGELFF TGTGCCAGCAGCCAGCCGGGACAGGGGGCAACCGGGGAGCTGTTTTTT
NA NA TRBJ1-5 TRBV19 CASSIEYQPQHF TGTGCCAGTAGTATTGAGTATCAGCCCCAGCATTTT
TRBD1 NA TRBJ1-6 TRBV11-2 CASSLEGQGSSSPLHF TGTGCCAGCAGCTTAGAGGGACAGGGGTCGAGTTCACCCCTCCACTTT
TRBD2 NA TRBJ2-3 TRBV18 CASSPPASGRGTDTQYF TGTGCCAGCTCACCACCGGCTAGCGGGAGGGGCACAGATACGCAGTATTTT
TRBD1 once TRBJ2-5 TRBV7-9 CASSQDRGQETQYF TGTGCCAGCTCCCAAGACAGGGGGCAAGAGACCCAGTACTTC
NA NA TRBJ1-3 TRBV5-1 CASSWTDSSSGNTIYF TGCGCCAGCAGCTGGACGGACAGTTCCTCTGGAAACACCATATATTTT
TRBD1 once TRBJ1-5 TRBV29-1 CSVVEQGNQPQHF TGCAGCGTTGTTGAACAGGGGAATCAGCCCCAGCATTTT
TRBD2 few TRBJ2-3 TRBV7-3 CASSLTGVGTSGLVDTQYF TGTGCCAGCAGCTTAACTGGTGTAGGGACTAGCGGGTTGGTAGATACGCAGTATTTT
TRBD1 NA TRBJ1-2 TRBV2 CASSPQGVYGYTF TGTGCCAGCAGTCCCCAGGGGGTCTATGGCTACACCTTC
NA NA TRBJ1-4 TRBV28 CASSFFEKLFF TGTGCCAGCAGCTTTTTTGAAAAACTGTTTTTT
NA NA TRBJ2-1 TRBV5-3 CARSLDRVSYNEQFF TGTGCCAGAAGCTTGGACAGGGTCTCCTACAATGAGCAGTTCTTC
TRBD2 NA TRBJ2-7 TRBV2 CASSESGRPEQYF TGTGCCAGCAGTGAAAGCGGGAGACCCGAGCAGTACTTC
NA NA TRBJ1-2 TRBV27 CASSGGEYGYTF TGTGCCAGCAGTGGGGGCGAGTATGGCTACACCTTC
TRBD2 NA TRBJ2-5 TRBV6-5 CASTRLAGDGTQYF TGTGCCAGCACCCGCTTAGCGGGAGATGGGACCCAGTACTTC
TRBD1 NA TRBJ2-3 TRBV5-1 CASNTGVGTDTQYF TGCGCCAGCAATACAGGGGTCGGCACAGATACGCAGTATTTT
NA NA TRBJ2-5 TRBV4-1 CASSQVTIASRETQYF TGCGCCAGCAGCCAAGTCACGATAGCGTCGAGGGAGACCCAGTACTTC
TRBD2 NA TRBJ2-1 TRBV11-3 CASSQLAGYEQFF TGTGCCAGCAGTCAACTAGCGGGGTATGAGCAGTTCTTC
TRBD1 NA TRBJ1-2 TRBV28 CASSQQGYGYTF TGTGCCAGCAGCCAACAGGGGTATGGCTACACCTTC
TRBD2 NA TRBJ2-7 TRBV6-5 CASRPSGILSYEQYF TGTGCCAGCAGACCAAGCGGGATCCTCTCCTACGAGCAGTACTTC
NA NA TRBJ1-2 TRBV10-3 CAISLGVANYGYTF TGTGCCATCAGTCTCGGGGTAGCTAACTATGGCTACACCTTC
TRBD1 once TRBJ1-5 TRBV18 CASSPATGDSNQPQHF TGTGCCAGCTCACCAGCGACAGGGGATAGCAATCAGCCCCAGCATTTT
NA NA TRBJ2-7 TRBV5-1 CASSLGDRRPSGEQYF TGCGCCAGCAGCTTGGGAGACAGGAGACCTTCGGGCGAGCAGTACTTC
TRBD1 NA TRBJ1-2 TRBV28 CASSVWRQGSAFYGYTF TGTGCCAGCAGTGTTTGGAGACAGGGTTCTGCTTTCTATGGCTACACCTTC
NA NA TRBJ1-5 TRBV28 CASSSEGEGSNQPQHF TGTGCCAGCAGTTCTGAGGGGGAGGGTAGCAATCAGCCCCAGCATTTT
NA once TRBJ1-2 TRBV7-8 CASSPEGVLYGYTF TGTGCCAGCAGCCCCGAGGGGGTTCTTTATGGCTACACCTTC
TRBD2 few TRBJ2-3 TRBV5-4 CASSLGTSAEWITDTQYF TGTGCCAGCAGCTTGGGGACTAGCGCCGAGTGGATCACAGATACGCAGTATTTT
NA NA TRBJ1-2 TRBV18 CASSPPGRGYTF TGTGCCAGCTCACCTCCGGGTAGGGGCTACACCTTC
NA few TRBJ1-4 TRBV2 CASKLAEKLFF TGTGCCAGCAAGCTCGCAGAAAAACTGTTTTTT
NA NA TRBJ2-5 TRBV5-6 CASSLESYSAETQYF TGTGCCAGCAGCTTGGAGTCTTACAGTGCAGAGACCCAGTACTTC
NA NA TRBJ2-1 TRBV9 CASSDPPPISGYNEQFF TGTGCCAGCAGCGACCCCCCCCCTATCTCGGGGTACAATGAGCAGTTCTTC
TRBD1 NA TRBJ1-4 TRBV5-4 CASSMGDRGRGTNEKLFF TGTGCCAGCAGCATGGGGGACAGGGGGCGAGGAACTAATGAAAAACTGTTTTTT
TRBD2 NA TRBJ2-7 TRBV11-2 CASSAKKREGYEQYF TGTGCCAGCAGCGCGAAGAAGCGGGAGGGATACGAGCAGTACTTC
TRBD1 NA TRBJ2-5 TRBV19 CASRGQGTETQYF TGTGCCAGTCGTGGACAGGGTACGGAGACCCAGTACTTC
TRBD2 NA TRBJ2-1 TRBV9 CASSPLAGLYNEQFF TGTGCCAGCAGCCCACTAGCGGGCCTCTACAATGAGCAGTTCTTC
NA NA TRBJ1-2 TRBV18 CASSARQAPGGYTF TGTGCCAGCTCAGCCCGACAGGCCCCTGGGGGCTACACCTTC
NA NA TRBJ2-3 TRBV20-1 CSARGRDTQYF TGCAGTGCTAGGGGGAGAGATACGCAGTATTTT
TRBD1 once TRBJ1-1 TRBV7-2 CASRDRRGYRNTEAFF TGTGCCAGCAGGGACAGGAGGGGGTATAGGAACACTGAAGCTTTCTTT
TRBD2 NA TRBJ2-5 TRBV6-6 CASSSGLAGGQETQYF TGTGCCAGCAGCTCCGGACTAGCGGGAGGGCAAGAGACCCAGTACTTC
NA NA TRBJ2-7 TRBV29-1 CSVMSGAPGEQYF TGCAGCGTCATGAGCGGAGCCCCCGGCGAGCAGTACTTC
NA NA TRBJ2-1 TRBV18 CASSPPGSDEQFF TGTGCCAGCTCTCCTCCGGGGAGCGACGAGCAGTTCTTC
NA NA TRBJ2-5 TRBV29-1 CSVDLGAGRETQYF TGCAGCGTTGACCTGGGGGCCGGGCGGGAGACCCAGTACTTC
TRBD1 few TRBJ2-4 TRBV6-6 CATRGGQGVVNIQYF TGTGCCACAAGGGGGGGACAGGGAGTCGTCAACATTCAGTACTTC
TRBD2 once TRBJ2-1 TRBV30 CAWSETSGEQFF TGTGCCTGGAGTGAGACTAGCGGGGAGCAGTTCTTC